What follows are 31 T cell receptor beta chains derived from one specimen sequenced in a study of shared clonotypes between healthy human individuals (dated by TCRdb to 2018 to 2021). Libraries were made using the immunoSEQ multiplex PCR assay. What TCRdb holds here is the immuneACCESS table cut down to in-frame rearrangements. Part of the clones is not present; checked against another copy, under half of the missing clones reflect an unresolved V gene, and the others are unexplained. The sample table contains about 1 million clones; only one count was recorded for around four fifths of them. The ten top clones hold around 1.5% of the sample. The specimen sequenced was memory CD4+ T cells sorted from blood. Reading the label with the study, this specimen's cell subset or site is: CD45RA-negative fraction. These receptors were collected from a man younger than 30 in good health.

This clone appeared once. A much larger clone sits a single nucleotide away, making a read error possible. Other nucleotide sequences in the sample specify the same CDR3. V usage is TRBV13 and J usage is TRBJ2-2, with D perhaps TRBD1 (6 bases). Germline values: CDR1 PRHDT, CDR2 FYEKMQ (reference sequence). The germline V and J ends were trimmed by 9 bases and 6 bases, with 20 bases remaining between them. CDR3 size: 15 residues. In nucleotides, the CDR3 is TGTGCCAGTAGGGACCCAGGGGATCGCGCCGGGGAGCTGTTTTTT. Encoded protein: CASRDPGDRAGELFF.

This chain links TRBV15 with TRBJ1-4; D is unclear. The CDR3 is made up of 13 amino acids. Germline-derived CDR1 and CDR2 are LNHNV and YYDKDF (reference sequence). The V and J ends lost 1 base and 8 bases respectively, with 8 bases between them. The CDR3 loop reads CATSRGHGEKLFF. CDR3 sequence (DNA): TGTGCCACCAGCAGAGGCCATGGGGAAAAACTGTTTTTT.

V gene TRBV6-5 combines with J gene TRBJ2-3, with D uncertain. This CDR3 has 13 residues. The germline CDR1 and CDR2 sequences are MNHEY and SVGAGI. The V end was cut by 6 bases, the J end by 2 bases, with 9 bases between. The CDR3 nucleotides are TGTGCCAGCAGCGCGTCGGACACAGATACGCAGTATTTT. Translation: CASSASDTDTQYF.

The table lists this clone with a count of one. This chain joins TRBV5-1 and TRBJ2-7; weak D call: TRBD2 (6 bases). CDR3 size: 16 residues. The V and J ends lost 4 bases and 0 bases respectively, with 17 bases between them. Germline V CDR1 and CDR2: SGHRS, YFSETQ. In nucleotides, the CDR3 is TGCGCCAGCAGCACTGGTTGGGCGCGGGACTCCTACGAGCAGTACTTC. Translated, it gives CASSTGWARDSYEQYF. Full variable domain (outside the CDR3, taken from reference TRBV5-1 and TRBJ2-7): KAGVTQTPRYLIKTRGQQVTLSCSPISGHRSVSWYQQTPGQGLQFLFEYFSETQRNKGNFPGRFSGRQFSNSRSEMNVSTLELGDSALYLCASSTGWARDSYEQYFGPGTRLTVT.

There are many counts of this clone. The chain has TRBV28 and TRBJ1-1; perhaps TRBD1 as D (6 bases). The CDR3 extends over 12 amino acids. The V end lost 10 bases, the J end lost 5 bases, and 14 bases lay between the germline ends. Germline V gives CDR1 MDHEN, CDR2 SYDVKM. The CDR3 loop reads CATSEQGTEAFF. CDR3 coding DNA: TGTGCCACCTCAGAACAGGGAACTGAAGCTTTCTTT.

This chain joins TRBV7-2 and TRBJ1-6, with D perhaps TRBD1 (5 bases). The CDR3 length is 18 residues. Germline V gene lookup returns CDR1 SGHTA and CDR2 FQGNSA. Trimming removed 0 bases from V and 0 bases from J, with 12 bases in between. CDR3 region: CASSLALGGTSYNSPLHF. In nucleotides, the CDR3 is TGTGCCAGCAGCTTAGCATTGGGGGGTACCTCCTATAATTCACCCCTCCACTTT.

V and J are TRBV6-5 and TRBJ2-4; D unresolved. V lost 5 bases and J 3 bases, leaving 8 bases between the germline ends. The CDR3 runs to 13 residues. Germline CDR1 reads MNHEY; CDR2 reads SVGAGI. CDR3 region: CASSPLGKNIQYF. In DNA form, the CDR3 reads TGTGCCAGCAGTCCTTTGGGCAAAAACATTCAGTACTTC.

The chain recombines TRBV4-3 with TRBJ2-3, with 10 bases identical to TRBD2. Per the germline V gene, CDR1 is LGHNA and CDR2 is YSLEER. This CDR3 is built from 21 residues. Germline trimming cut 2 bases from V and 2 bases from J; bases unmatched to any gene: 19. The CDR3 DNA is TGCGCCAGCAGCCAACAACTAGCGGGGCGGCCAAAATGGGGGGCCACAGATACGCAGTATTTT. Translating gives CASSQQLAGRPKWGATDTQYF.

This clone was seen once. This sample also contains other DNA sequences that code for the same CDR3. The chain employs TRBV5-6 and TRBJ2-3, with 7 bases matching TRBD1. Germline CDR1 is SGHDT and CDR2 is YYEEEE. The CDR3 has 16 amino acids. V was clipped by 0 bases and J by 2 bases; unmatched bases: 6. This chain's CDR3 is CASSLGTGVSTDTQYF. The DNA of the CDR3 is TGTGCCAGCAGCTTGGGAACAGGGGTTTCCACAGATACGCAGTATTTT.

The chain joins TRBV15 to TRBJ1-4, with TRBD1 identical over 7 bases. V was pared by 6 bases and J by 4 bases, with 8 bases of the junction left unmatched. This CDR3 region has 15 residues. The germline V gene encodes CDR1 LNHNV and CDR2 YYDKDF (reference sequence). CDR3 bases: TGTGCCACCAGTAGCCACAGGGGAGGTAATGAAAAACTGTTTTTT. This encodes CATSSHRGGNEKLFF.

This clone was counted only a few times. The chain uses TRBV6-5 and TRBJ2-2, with D hard to call. Germline V gives CDR1 MNHEY, CDR2 SVGAGI. The CDR3 is made up of 15 amino acids. The V gene lost 5 bases and the J gene lost 5 bases, with 15 bases spanning the gap. CDR3 protein: CASSQLSIRTGELFF. Here the CDR3 DNA reads TGTGCCAGCAGTCAACTCAGTATTAGAACCGGGGAGCTGTTTTTT.

The V call is TRBV5-1, the J call TRBJ2-1; D is perhaps TRBD1 or TRBD2 (6 bases each). Trimming stripped 2 bases from V and 7 bases from J, with 37 bases between. The CDR3 totals 22 residues. Germline lookup yields CDR1 SGHRS and CDR2 YFSETQ. CDR3 sequence reads: CASSLNVNIRGTSPWIGNEQFF. CDR3 sequence (DNA): TGCGCCAGCAGCTTAAACGTAAATATCAGGGGAACTAGCCCCTGGATAGGGAATGAGCAGTTCTTC.

This clone has only a few counts. The chain employs TRBV10-3 and TRBJ2-5; TRBD2 matches at 8 bases. CDR1 is ENHRY, CDR2 SYGVKD, per germline. This CDR3 region has 15 residues. V was pared by 6 bases and J by 0 bases, with 6 bases of the junction left unmatched. The CDR3 reads CAISPSGGNQETQYF. Written as DNA, the CDR3 is TGTGCCATCAGCCCTTCGGGGGGGAACCAAGAGACCCAGTACTTC.

The V gene is TRBV7-2, the J gene TRBJ2-1; TRBD2 matches at 9 bases. The germline gives CDR1 SGHTA, CDR2 FQGNSA. The CDR3 extends over 18 amino acids. J was trimmed by 2 bases and V by 5 bases; bases with no gene match: 13. The CDR3 DNA reads TGTGCCAGCAGCCGGGGAGGGGGGACTAGCCGAACCTACAATGAGCAGTTCTTC. It is translated as CASSRGGGTSRTYNEQFF.

The chain carries TRBV7-2 and TRBJ1-6, with D possibly matching TRBD1 (5 bases). With 5 bases removed from V and 9 bases from J, the gap between germline ends came to 17 bases. This CDR3 is 15 amino acids long. Germline V gene sequence: CDR1 SGHTA, CDR2 FQGNSA. CDR3: CASSLITGGFSPLHF. The DNA for the CDR3 is TGTGCCAGCAGCCTAATCACTGGGGGATTTTCACCCCTCCACTTT.

The V and J genes are TRBV18 and TRBJ1-6; tentative D call: TRBD1 (5 bases). The germline gives CDR1 KGHSH, CDR2 LQKENI. The CDR3 spans 14 residues. V was cut by 4 bases and J by 5 bases, with 9 bases left in between. CDR3 loop: CASSQGGDNSPLHF. The CDR3 DNA sequence: TGTGCCAGCTCACAGGGAGGGGATAATTCACCCCTCCACTTT.

The V call is TRBV20-1, the J call TRBJ1-2; D is ambiguous. Per germline, CDR1 DFQATT and CDR2 SNEGSKA (reference sequence). This CDR3 is 11 amino acids long. Between the trimmed V and J ends, which lost 5 bases and 7 bases, there was a span of 11 bases. The CDR3, as DNA: TGCAGTGCTGTTAAAACCGGTGGCTACACCTTC. It encodes CSAVKTGGYTF.

This clone has a handful of counts. The V call is TRBV30, the J call TRBJ1-5; weak D call: TRBD1 (5 bases). Trimming stripped 0 bases from V and 3 bases from J, with 9 bases between. The germline V gene encodes CDR1 GTSNPN and CDR2 SVGIG (reference sequence). This CDR3 is built from 14 residues. The CDR3 is CAWSVGPINQPQHF. The CDR3 DNA sequence: TGTGCCTGGAGTGTGGGACCGATCAATCAGCCCCAGCATTTT.

Turning to this clone: Other DNA sequences within the sample encode an identical CDR3. The J gene is TRBJ2-7, the V gene TRBV9, with D perhaps assigned TRBD1 or TRBD2 (5 bases each). Trimming took 2 bases from V and 2 from J, leaving 5 bases between them. The CDR3 totals 12 residues. The V gene's germline CDR1 is SGDLS and CDR2 YYNGEE. The CDR3 loop reads CASSVGAYEQYF. As DNA, the CDR3 is TGTGCCAGCAGCGTGGGGGCCTACGAGCAGTACTTC.

The chain uses TRBV2 and TRBJ1-5, with 8 positions matching TRBD1. The ends lost 5 bases at V and 6 bases at J; junction bases unmatched: 6. Per the germline V gene, CDR1 is SNHLY and CDR2 is FYNNEI. CDR3 length equals 14 residues. This CDR3 reads CASSSQGAGQPQHF. DNA of the CDR3: TGTGCCAGCAGTTCCCAGGGGGCCGGTCAGCCCCAGCATTTT.

This chain joins TRBV5-1 and TRBJ2-7; possible D gene TRBD1, 6 bases. The CDR3 loop spans 14 amino acids. V lost 0 bases and J lost 5, with 12 bases in between. CDR1 SGHRS and CDR2 YFSETQ come from the germline V gene. CDR3 nucleotide sequence: TGCGCCAGCAGCTTGGGGTCAGGGGTGGACGAGCAGTACTTC. The encoded protein is CASSLGSGVDEQYF.

The rearrangement joins TRBV9 to TRBJ2-2, with D possibly being TRBD2 (6 bases). The CDR3 sequence is 14 residues long. V was clipped by 2 bases and J by 5 bases, with 10 bases between them. Germline V lookup: CDR1 SGDLS, CDR2 YYNGEE. CDR3 residues: CASSVYSGTGELFF. As DNA, the CDR3 is TGTGCCAGCAGCGTTTATAGCGGAACCGGGGAGCTGTTTTTT.

This clone was detected only a few times. V usage is TRBV6-1 and J usage is TRBJ2-3, with no clear D. This CDR3 is built from 14 residues. V dropped 4 bases and J dropped 4 bases, with 12 bases sitting between them. Germline CDR1 and CDR2: MNHNS and SASEGT. The CDR3 loop reads CASSAGLAADTQYF. Here the CDR3 DNA reads TGTGCCAGCAGTGCGGGCCTCGCGGCAGATACGCAGTATTTT.

In its sample, this clone was seen a few times. V is TRBV30 and J is TRBJ2-3; 10 positions match TRBD2. The CDR3 runs 14 residues. Germline V gene sequence: CDR1 GTSNPN, CDR2 SVGIG (reference sequence). The V gene end was trimmed by 2 bases and the J gene end by 8 bases; junction bases not matched to a gene: 7. The CDR3: CAWSSSGGRSTQYF. The CDR3 nucleotides read TGTGCCTGGAGTTCTAGCGGGGGTAGAAGTACGCAGTATTTT.

This rearrangement joins TRBV10-1 to TRBJ2-7, with 10 nucleotides matching TRBD1. Germline CDR1 is WNHNN and CDR2 is SYGVQD (reference sequence). This CDR3 spans 15 amino acids. Trimming took 5 bases from V and 3 from J; bases not matched to a gene: 7. CDR3 sequence: CASSKTGTGVYEQYF. The CDR3 nucleotides read TGCGCCAGCAGTAAAACCGGGACAGGGGTCTACGAGCAGTACTTC.

The chain recombines TRBV7-2 with TRBJ1-2; 11 bases align to TRBD1. Trimming removed 5 bases from V and 8 bases from J; junction bases left unmatched: 10. The CDR3 loop spans 15 amino acids. Germline CDR1 is SGHTA and CDR2 is FQGNSA. The DNA for the CDR3 is TGTGCCAGCAGCCCGGGACAGGGGGTGATTGGCGGCTACACCTTC. Amino acid sequence: CASSPGQGVIGGYTF. The full variable domain, completed using reference TRBV7-2 and TRBJ1-2, is GAGVSQSPSNKVTEKGKDVELRCDPISGHTALYWYRQSLGQGLEFLIYFQGNSAPDKSGLPSDRFSAERTGGSVSTLTIQRTQQEDSAVYLCASSPGQGVIGGYTFGSGTRLTVV.

The chain links TRBV28 to TRBJ1-2; no clear D. The CDR3 has 11 amino acids. V lost 3 bases to trimming and J lost 5 bases, with 4 bases between them. Germline V lookup: CDR1 MDHEN, CDR2 SYDVKM. CDR3 bases: TGTGCCAGCAGTTTCTTGTATGGCTACACCTTC. It encodes CASSFLYGYTF.

This chain links TRBV18 with TRBJ2-1, with 7 bases aligning to TRBD2. Germline values: CDR1 KGHSH, CDR2 LQKENI. J was trimmed by 9 bases and V by 0 bases; bases with no gene match: 8. The CDR3 has 15 amino acids. DNA for the CDR3: TGTGCCAGCTCACCACCCGGCGGGGGTTCTGGTGAGCAGTTCTTC. As protein: CASSPPGGGSGEQFF. Complete variable domain (other parts from reference TRBV18 and TRBJ2-1): NAGVMQNPRHLVRRRGQEARLRCSPMKGHSHVYWYRQLPEEGLKFMVYLQKENIIDESGMPKERFSAEFPKEGPSILRIQQVVRGDSAAYFCASSPPGGGSGEQFFGPGTRLTVL.

This sequence joins TRBV30 and TRBJ2-5; D unclear. The J call may be incorrect, as the DNA end agrees better with TRBJ2-7. CDR1 and CDR2 from the germline V gene are GTSNPN and SVGIG (reference sequence). The CDR3 is 14 amino acids. The CDR3 nucleotides read TGTGCCTGGAGTCCAGGAACCATCTATTACGAGCAGTACTTC. Protein sequence: CAWSPGTIYYEQYF.

The gene calls are TRBV18 and TRBJ1-4, with TRBD1 identical over 7 bases. Germline values: CDR1 KGHSH, CDR2 LQKENI. The CDR3 spans 18 residues. The J segment lost 2 bases and the V segment lost 4 bases, leaving 13 bases of the junction unmatched. CDR3 loop: CASSLGTVPFITNEKLFF. CDR3 bases: TGTGCCAGCTCACTCGGGACAGTCCCCTTTATCACTAATGAAAAACTGTTTTTT.

The chain uses TRBV5-6 and TRBJ1-1; D unresolved. The V end lost 0 bases, the J end lost 4 bases, and 7 bases lay between the germline ends. The CDR3 has 13 residues. CDR1 and CDR2 from the germline V gene are SGHDT and YYEEEE. The CDR3 protein is CASSLDLPTEAFF. CDR3 DNA: TGTGCCAGCAGCTTGGATCTCCCCACTGAAGCTTTCTTT.